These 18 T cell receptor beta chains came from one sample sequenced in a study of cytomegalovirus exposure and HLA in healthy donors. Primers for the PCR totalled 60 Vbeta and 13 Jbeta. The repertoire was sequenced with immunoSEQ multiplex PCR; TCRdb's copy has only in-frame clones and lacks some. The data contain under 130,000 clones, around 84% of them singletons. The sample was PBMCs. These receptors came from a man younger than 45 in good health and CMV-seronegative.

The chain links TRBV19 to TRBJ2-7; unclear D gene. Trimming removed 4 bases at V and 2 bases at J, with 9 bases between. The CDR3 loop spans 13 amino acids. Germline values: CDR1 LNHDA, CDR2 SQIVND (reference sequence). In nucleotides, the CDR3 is TGTGCCAGTAGTAGCACAGATCCCTACGAGCAGTACTTC. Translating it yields CASSSTDPYEQYF.

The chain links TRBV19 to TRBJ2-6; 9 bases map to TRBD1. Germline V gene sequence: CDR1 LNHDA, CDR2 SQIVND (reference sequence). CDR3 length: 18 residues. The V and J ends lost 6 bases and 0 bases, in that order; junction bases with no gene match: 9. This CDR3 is CASRQQGALSSGANVLTF. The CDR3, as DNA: TGTGCCAGTAGGCAACAGGGGGCACTGAGCTCTGGGGCCAACGTCCTGACTTTC.

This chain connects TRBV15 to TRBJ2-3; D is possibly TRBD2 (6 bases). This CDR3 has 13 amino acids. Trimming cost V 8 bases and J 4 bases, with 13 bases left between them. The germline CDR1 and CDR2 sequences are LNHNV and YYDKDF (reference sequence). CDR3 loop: CATAGGRADTQYF. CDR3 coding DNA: TGTGCCACCGCCGGGGGTCGGGCAGATACGCAGTATTTT.

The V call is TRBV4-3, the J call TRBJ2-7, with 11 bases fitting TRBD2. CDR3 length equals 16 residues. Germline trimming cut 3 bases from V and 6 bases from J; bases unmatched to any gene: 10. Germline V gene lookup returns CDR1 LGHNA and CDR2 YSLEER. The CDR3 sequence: CASSQFLAGGPREQYF. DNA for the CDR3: TGCGCCAGCAGCCAGTTCTTAGCGGGGGGGCCCCGCGAGCAGTACTTC.

CDR3 loop: CASSFVSGLTGELFF. CDR3 in DNA: TGTGCCAGCAGTTTTGTTAGCGGGCTCACCGGGGAGCTGTTTTTT. The J gene is TRBJ2-2, the V gene TRBV27; TRBD2 aligns across 7 bases. The CDR3 runs 15 residues. Germline V gene sequence: CDR1 MNHEY, CDR2 SMNVEV (reference sequence). Unmatched junction bases numbered 5, after V lost 3 bases and J lost 4 bases.

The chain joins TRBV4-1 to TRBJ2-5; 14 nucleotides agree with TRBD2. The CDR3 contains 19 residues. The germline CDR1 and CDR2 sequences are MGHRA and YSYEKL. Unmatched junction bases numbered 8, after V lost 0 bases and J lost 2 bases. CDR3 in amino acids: CASSQDPQTSGGGQETQYF. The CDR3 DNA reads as TGCGCCAGCAGCCAAGACCCCCAGACTAGCGGGGGGGGACAAGAGACCCAGTACTTC.

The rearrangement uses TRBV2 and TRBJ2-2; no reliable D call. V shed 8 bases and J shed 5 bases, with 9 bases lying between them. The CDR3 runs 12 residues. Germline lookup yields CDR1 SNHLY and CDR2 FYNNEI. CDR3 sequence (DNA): TGTGCCAGCTGTTCCGGGACCGGGGAGCTGTTTTTT. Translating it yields CASCSGTGELFF.

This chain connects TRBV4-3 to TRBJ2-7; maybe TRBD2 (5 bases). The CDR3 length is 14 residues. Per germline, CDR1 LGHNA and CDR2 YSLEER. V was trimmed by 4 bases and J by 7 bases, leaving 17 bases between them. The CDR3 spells CASSRGLLGGEQYF. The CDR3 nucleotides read TGCGCCAGCAGCCGGGGTCTCCTCGGAGGTGAGCAGTACTTC.

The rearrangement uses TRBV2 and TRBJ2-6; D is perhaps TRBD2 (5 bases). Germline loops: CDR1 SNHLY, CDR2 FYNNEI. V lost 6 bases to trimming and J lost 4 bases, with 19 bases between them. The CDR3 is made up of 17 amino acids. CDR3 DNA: TGTGCCAGCAGGGAAAGGACTCTATGGGAAGGGGCCAACGTCCTGACTTTC. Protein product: CASRERTLWEGANVLTF.

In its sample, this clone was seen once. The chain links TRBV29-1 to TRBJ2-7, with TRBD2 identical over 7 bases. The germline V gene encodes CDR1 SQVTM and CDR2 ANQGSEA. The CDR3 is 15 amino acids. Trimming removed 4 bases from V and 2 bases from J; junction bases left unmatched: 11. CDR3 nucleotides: TGCAGCGTTGGGGCTTTGGGTAGCGGGCCCTACGAGCAGTACTTC. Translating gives CSVGALGSGPYEQYF.

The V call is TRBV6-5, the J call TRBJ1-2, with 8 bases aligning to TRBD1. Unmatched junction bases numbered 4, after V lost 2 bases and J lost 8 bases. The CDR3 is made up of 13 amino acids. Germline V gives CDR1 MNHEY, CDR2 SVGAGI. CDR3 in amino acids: CASSYGQGLGYTF. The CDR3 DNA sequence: TGTGCCAGCAGTTACGGACAGGGACTCGGCTACACCTTC.

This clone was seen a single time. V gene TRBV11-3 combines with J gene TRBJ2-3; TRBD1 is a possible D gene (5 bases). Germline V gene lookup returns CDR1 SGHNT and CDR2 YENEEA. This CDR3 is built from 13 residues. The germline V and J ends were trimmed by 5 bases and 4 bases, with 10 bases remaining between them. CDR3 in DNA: TGTGCCAGCAGCGTCCAGGGATCAGATACGCAGTATTTT. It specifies CASSVQGSDTQYF.

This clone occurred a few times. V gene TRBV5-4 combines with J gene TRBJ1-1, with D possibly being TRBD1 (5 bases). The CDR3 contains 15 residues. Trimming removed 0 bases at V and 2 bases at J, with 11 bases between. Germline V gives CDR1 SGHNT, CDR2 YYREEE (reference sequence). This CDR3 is CASSLAGRVNTEAFF. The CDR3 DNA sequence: TGTGCCAGCAGCTTGGCGGGCAGGGTTAACACTGAAGCTTTCTTT.

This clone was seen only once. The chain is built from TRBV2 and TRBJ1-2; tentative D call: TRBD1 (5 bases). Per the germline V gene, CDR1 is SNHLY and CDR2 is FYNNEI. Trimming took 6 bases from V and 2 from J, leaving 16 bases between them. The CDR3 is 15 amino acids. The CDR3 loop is CASSHRDSANYGYTF. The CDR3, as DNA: TGTGCCAGCAGCCACCGTGACAGCGCAAACTATGGCTACACCTTC.

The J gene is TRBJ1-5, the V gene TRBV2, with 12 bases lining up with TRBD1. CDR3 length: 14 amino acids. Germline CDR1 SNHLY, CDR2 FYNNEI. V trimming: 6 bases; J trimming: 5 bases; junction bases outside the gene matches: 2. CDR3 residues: CASRGDRGHQPQHF. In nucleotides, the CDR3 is TGTGCCAGCAGGGGGGACAGGGGGCATCAGCCCCAGCATTTT.

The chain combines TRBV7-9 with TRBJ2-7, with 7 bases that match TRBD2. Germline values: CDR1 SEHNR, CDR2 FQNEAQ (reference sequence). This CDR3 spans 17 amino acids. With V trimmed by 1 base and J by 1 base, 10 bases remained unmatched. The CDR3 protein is CASSLGESQGGSYEQYF. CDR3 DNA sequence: TGTGCCAGCAGCTTAGGGGAGAGCCAGGGAGGGTCCTACGAGCAGTACTTC.

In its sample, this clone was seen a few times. CDR3 sequence reads: CASSVGQGFMNTEAFF. CDR3 coding DNA: TGTGCCAGCAGCGTGGGACAGGGCTTCATGAACACTGAAGCTTTCTTT. The chain recombines TRBV4-2 with TRBJ1-1, with TRBD1 matching over 9 bases. This CDR3 region has 16 residues. Germline V gene data show CDR1 as LGHNA and CDR2 as YNFKEQ. Losses at the gene ends were 5 bases for V and 0 bases for J; bases not matched to a gene: 7.

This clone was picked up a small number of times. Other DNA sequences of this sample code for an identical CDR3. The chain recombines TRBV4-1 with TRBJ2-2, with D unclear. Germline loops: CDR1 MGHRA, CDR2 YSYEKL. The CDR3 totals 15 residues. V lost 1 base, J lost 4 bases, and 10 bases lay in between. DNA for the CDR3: TGCGCCAGCAGCCAAGCACTGCGAGGCACCGGGGAGCTGTTTTTT. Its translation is CASSQALRGTGELFF.